This TCR beta chain comes out of a study of T cells after yellow fever vaccination. Study information: Some fractions had low cell numbers, and these were prepared with SMART-Seq v4 Ultra Low Input. Overall study findings and caveats: Reappearance after the booster was observed for most primary-vaccination clones (96% CD4, about 85% CD8). Some clonotypes, a small share, were shared between CD4 and CD8 compartments.

As regards this clonotype: What it binds is unknown. Its ends do not fully match the called genes, so a read error is possible.

CDR3 size: 13 residues. Per the germline V gene, CDR1 is MNHEY and CDR2 is SMNVEV (reference sequence). As TCR cDNA was made by 5'RACE template switching, a universal primer site and UMIs were added. TCRdb independently ran MiXCR on the 5' RACE reads; one entry per CDR3 protein. The profile shows 500,000 to 550,000 distinct CDR3 sequences, 21% of them singletons. The V call is TRBV27, the J call TRBJ1-2; 8 bases are shared with TRBD1. Here the sequenced sample was PBMCs, taken roughly 20 days after the first yellow fever vaccination. This TCR was recovered from a man aged 18-30 years who received the YFV17D yellow fever vaccine. The CDR3 DNA reads TGTACCAGCAGTCCCGGACAGGGAGGTGGCTACACCTTC. Protein product: CTSSPGQGGGYTF.